This entry lists 20 T cell receptor beta chains sequenced from one sample in a study of blood T cells in healthy people across ages (dated by TCRdb to the mid-2010s). The library was produced with 5' RACE. Reads for this sample came from an Illumina HiSeq 2500. A second PCR of about 6 to 11 cycles was performed with a sample-barcoded 5' primer and a J-beta primer mix. TCRdb took the public reads, trimmed them with fastp at Q25, ran MiXCR for clone calling and kept in-frame beta chains. Rows are unified per CDR3 protein, each entry keeping the most common DNA and genes. The sample includes hundreds of thousands of distinct CDR3 sequences, with roughly 56% observed a single time. The biggest ten clones account for roughly 25% of the sample. Sequences were obtained from blood. Receptors originate from a man aged 35 to 55 in good health.

In this sample, this clonotype turned up once. The gene calls are TRBV3-1 and TRBJ1-6; no definite D call. V was shortened by 4 bases and J by 0 bases, with 10 bases between the two germline ends. Germline assignment: CDR1 LGHDT and CDR2 YNNKEL (reference sequence). CDR3 length: 16 amino acids. The CDR3 DNA sequence: TGTGCCAGCAGCCCGAGGACCAACTCCTATAATTCACCCCTCCACTTT. Amino acid sequence: CASSPRTNSYNSPLHF.

This clonotype was found a few times. The genes are TRBV6-1 and TRBJ2-5, with D tentatively TRBD1 (6 bases). Near its end, the DNA agrees better with TRBJ2-4, so the J call may be wrong. The CDR3 is made up of 13 amino acids. Germline assignment: CDR1 MNHNS and CDR2 SASEGT. The CDR3 region has the DNA TGTGCCAGCAGTGTGGGACAAGAAAACATTCAGTACTTC. This encodes CASSVGQENIQYF.

The V gene is TRBV20-1, the J gene TRBJ2-1; TRBD2 is a possible D gene (6 bases). The J call may be wrong; the DNA end is better matched by TRBJ2-7. Germline lookup yields CDR1 DFQATT and CDR2 SNEGSKA (reference sequence). This CDR3 has 14 amino acids. The CDR3 region is CSAAGRAVYNEQYF. The CDR3 DNA sequence: TGCAGTGCTGCGGGACGAGCGGTCTACAATGAGCAGTACTTC.

The chain joins TRBV20-1 to TRBJ1-2, with D perhaps matching TRBD1 (5 bases). The CDR3 extends over 13 amino acids. V was pared by 3 bases and J by 4 bases, with 12 bases between. The germline gives CDR1 DFQATT, CDR2 SNEGSKA (reference sequence). The CDR3 is CSAREGFGYGYTF. CDR3 nucleotide sequence: TGCAGTGCTAGGGAGGGGTTTGGCTATGGCTACACCTTC.

This clonotype was observed a few times. The rearrangement links TRBV6-6 to TRBJ2-3; TRBD1 or TRBD2 may be the D gene (5 bases each). Germline V gene lookup returns CDR1 MNHNY and CDR2 SVGAGI (reference sequence). The CDR3 consists of 14 residues. V was shortened by 6 bases and J by 0 bases, with 10 bases between the two germline ends. In DNA form, the CDR3 reads TGTGCCAGCAGACGGGGCAGTAGCACAGATACGCAGTATTTT. Its translation: CASRRGSSTDTQYF.

There are a few counts of this clonotype. J is TRBJ2-1 and V is TRBV12-3 or TRBV12-4; the match to TRBD1 covers 10 bases. This CDR3 has 15 residues. Trimming took 1 base from V and 5 from J; bases not matched to a gene: 2. CDR3 bases: TGTGCCAGCAGTTTAGGACAGGGGGCTAACAATGAGCAGTTCTTC. Translation: CASSLGQGANNEQFF.

The CDR3 reads CASSYRTGRDNEQFF. CDR3 bases: TGCGCCAGCAGCTACCGGACAGGGAGGGACAATGAGCAGTTCTTC. The chain couples TRBV5-1 to TRBJ2-1, with D perhaps TRBD1 (8 bases). The germline CDR1 and CDR2 sequences are SGHRS and YFSETQ. The CDR3 length is 15 residues. V lost 3 bases, J lost 5 bases, and 15 bases lay in between.

The chain carries TRBV13 and TRBJ1-2; D is unclear. With 0 bases removed from V and 4 bases from J, the gap between germline ends came to 6 bases. The CDR3 covers 13 residues. Per germline, CDR1 PRHDT and CDR2 FYEKMQ (reference sequence). CDR3 DNA sequence: TGTGCCAGCAGCTTAGGGGACCTCTATGGCTACACCTTC. Translation gives CASSLGDLYGYTF.

The chain uses TRBV4-3 and TRBJ2-1, with no clear D. This CDR3 has 14 residues. The V end was cut by 1 base, the J end by 8 bases, with 12 bases between. Germline V CDR1 and CDR2: LGHNA, YSLEER. In nucleotides, the CDR3 is TGCGCCAGCAGCCAAGTAATCAGGACCCATGAGCAGTTCTTC. Amino acids: CASSQVIRTHEQFF.

With respect to this clonotype: The junction differs from germline at one of its ends, possibly a read error. The rearrangement joins TRBV7-2 to TRBJ2-7; weak D call: TRBD2 (6 bases). The CDR3 length is 15 residues. Germline CDR1 SGHTA, CDR2 FQGNSA. CDR3 in amino acids: CASSSRRAGKETQNF. CDR3 DNA: TGTGCCAGCAGCTCAAGGCGGGCGGGAAAGGAGACCCAGAACTTC. Combining the CDR3 with reference TRBV7-2 and TRBJ2-7 gives the whole variable domain GAGVSQSPSNKVTEKGKDVELRCDPISGHTALYWYRQSLGQGLEFLIYFQGNSAPDKSGLPSDRFSAERTGGSVSTLTIQRTQQEDSAVYLCASSSRRAGKETQNFGPGTRLTVT.

The chain couples TRBV13 to TRBJ2-5, with TRBD1 as a possible D gene (6 bases). V lost 5 bases and J 6 bases, leaving 19 bases between the germline ends. Germline V gene data show CDR1 as PRHDT and CDR2 as FYEKMQ (reference sequence). The CDR3 loop spans 15 amino acids. The CDR3 region is CASSIRLGQWKTQYF. For the CDR3, the DNA is TGTGCCAGCAGCATACGACTCGGACAGTGGAAGACCCAGTACTTC.

This chain links TRBV28 with TRBJ1-1, with unresolved D. CDR3 length: 11 amino acids. Per germline, CDR1 MDHEN and CDR2 SYDVKM. The V gene lost 6 bases and the J gene lost 11 bases, with 13 bases spanning the gap. CDR3 sequence: CASSSSLRAFF. CDR3 bases: TGTGCCAGCAGCTCTTCTCTAAGGGCTTTCTTT.

The chain is built from TRBV28 and TRBJ2-1, with TRBD2 matching over 7 bases. The V gene end was trimmed by 10 bases and the J gene end by 0 bases; junction bases not matched to a gene: 6. The CDR3 runs to 14 residues. Germline loops: CDR1 MDHEN, CDR2 SYDVKM. CDR3 bases: TGTGCCACCTCCGGCGGGAGCTCCTACAATGAGCAGTTCTTC. The encoded protein is CATSGGSSYNEQFF. The full variable domain, rest sourced from reference TRBV28 and TRBJ2-1, is DVKVTQSSRYLVKRTGEKVFLECVQDMDHENMFWYRQDPGLGLRLIYFSYDVKMKEKGDIPEGYSVSREKKERFSLILESASTNQTSMYLCATSGGSSYNEQFFGPGTRLTVL.

Concerning this clonotype itself: This may come from a read error, since a much larger clone is one base off. The chain uses TRBV7-9 and TRBJ2-5; TRBD2 might be the D (6 bases). This CDR3 region has 15 residues. The germline V gene encodes CDR1 SEHNR and CDR2 FQNEAQ (reference sequence). V shed 5 bases and J shed 11 bases, with 24 bases lying between them. CDR3 residues: CASSPARRAPNEQYF. CDR3 DNA: TGTGCCAGCAGCCCAGCCCGGAGGGCCCCCAATGAGCAGTACTTC.

This clonotype turned up a few times. J is TRBJ2-3 and V is TRBV7-3; D is perhaps TRBD1 or TRBD2 (7 bases each). CDR1 is SGHTA, CDR2 FQGTGA, per germline. Trimming removed 5 bases at V and 3 bases at J, with 24 bases between. The CDR3 sequence is 18 residues long. CDR3 sequence (DNA): TGTGCCAGCAGCCTCAGGGGGGGCCTCCTCGCGGGGACAGATACGCAGTATTTT. Protein product: CASSLRGGLLAGTDTQYF.

CDR3 region: CAISGQANSPLHF. The CDR3 DNA reads TGTGCCATCAGTGGACAAGCAAATTCACCCCTCCACTTT. This rearrangement joins TRBV10-3 to TRBJ1-6; D remains ambiguous. Trimming cost V 4 bases and J 7 bases, with 8 bases left between them. The CDR3 spans 13 residues. Germline V gives CDR1 ENHRY, CDR2 SYGVKD.

V usage is TRBV7-2 and J usage is TRBJ2-2; D perhaps matches TRBD2 (6 bases). V was pared by 5 bases and J by 2 bases, with 15 bases between. The V gene's germline CDR1 is SGHTA and CDR2 FQGNSA. The CDR3 totals 16 residues. CDR3 in DNA: TGTGCCAGCAGCCGAGGACCGGGACTCAACACCGGGGAGCTGTTTTTT. It specifies CASSRGPGLNTGELFF. The complete variable domain, with remaining parts taken from reference TRBV7-2 and TRBJ2-2, reads GAGVSQSPSNKVTEKGKDVELRCDPISGHTALYWYRQSLGQGLEFLIYFQGNSAPDKSGLPSDRFSAERTGGSVSTLTIQRTQQEDSAVYLCASSRGPGLNTGELFFGEGSRLTVL.

The chain uses TRBV27 and TRBJ2-1; 10 bases map to TRBD2. This CDR3 region has 15 residues. CDR1 is MNHEY, CDR2 SMNVEV, per germline (reference sequence). V lost 8 bases and J lost 5; bases outside the gene matches: 9. The CDR3 spells CASAEAGGLNNEQFF. CDR3 sequence (DNA): TGTGCCAGCGCGGAAGCGGGGGGGCTCAACAATGAGCAGTTCTTC.

This chain uses TRBV6-6 with TRBJ1-4; weak D call: TRBD1 (5 bases). The CDR3 loop spans 16 amino acids. V lost 8 bases to trimming and J lost 8 bases, with 24 bases between them. CDR1 is MNHNY, CDR2 SVGAGI, per germline (reference sequence). The CDR3 DNA follows: TGTGCCAGCCAACCTTCCGGGGGAATTTTCGCGGAAAAACTGTTTTTT. Translation: CASQPSGGIFAEKLFF.

There are a few counts of this clonotype. J is TRBJ2-3 and V is TRBV9; maybe TRBD1 (6 bases). V was trimmed by 3 bases and J by 6 bases, leaving 8 bases between them. CDR1 is SGDLS, CDR2 YYNGEE, per germline. The CDR3 is 12 amino acids. The CDR3 sequence is CASSARGDTQYF. As DNA, the CDR3 is TGTGCCAGCAGCGCGAGGGGGGATACGCAGTATTTT.